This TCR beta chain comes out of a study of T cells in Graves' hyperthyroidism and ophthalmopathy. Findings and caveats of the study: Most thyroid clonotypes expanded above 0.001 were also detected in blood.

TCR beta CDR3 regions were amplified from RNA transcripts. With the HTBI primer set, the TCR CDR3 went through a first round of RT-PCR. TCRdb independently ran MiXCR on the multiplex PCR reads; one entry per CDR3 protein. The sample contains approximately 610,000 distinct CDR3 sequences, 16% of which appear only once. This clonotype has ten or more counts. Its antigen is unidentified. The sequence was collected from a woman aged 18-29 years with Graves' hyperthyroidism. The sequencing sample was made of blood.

CDR3 nucleotides: TGCGCCAGCAGCCCCCGGGAGGTTAAAACTGAAGCTTTCTTT. It is translated as CASSPREVKTEAFF. The rearrangement joins TRBV5-1 to TRBJ1-1; D unclear. The CDR3 has 14 residues. Germline V CDR1 and CDR2: SGHRS, YFSETQ. V was trimmed by 4 bases and J by 5 bases, leaving 15 bases between them. Full variable domain (missing parts from reference TRBV5-1 and TRBJ1-1): KAGVTQTPRYLIKTRGQQVTLSCSPISGHRSVSWYQQTPGQGLQFLFEYFSETQRNKGNFPGRFSGRQFSNSRSEMNVSTLELGDSALYLCASSPREVKTEAFFGQGTRLTVV.